The clone carrying this T cell receptor beta chain came up a few times. The sample is drawn from a study of identical twins. One entry per CDR3 protein, called by TCRdb with MiXCR from the 5' RACE reads. The sample holds 600,000 to 850,000 distinct CDR3 sequences, roughly 20% seen once. The CDR3 loop spans 16 amino acids. J lost 6 bases, V lost 5 bases, and 12 bases had no gene match. The data also belong to a second study, concerning T cells expressing NK-cell markers.

The source is a woman aged 18-35 years in good health. This chain links TRBV12-3 or TRBV12-4 with TRBJ2-3; TRBD2 aligns across 9 bases. The material sequenced was PBMCs. The chain's CDR3 is CASSRPAGGWGDTQYF. For the CDR3, the DNA is TGTGCCAGCAGTCGCCCAGCGGGGGGATGGGGGGATACGCAGTATTTT.